This TCR beta chain originates from a study of PD-1 blockade in classical Hodgkin lymphoma. On the study more broadly: Nivolumab was given intravenously to patients at 3 mg/kg every 2 weeks. Findings and caveats of the study: At baseline, newly diagnosed patients reportedly showed less TCR diversity than healthy donors. Newly diagnosed patients had diversity similar to the baseline diversity of complete responders. While CD8+ TCR diversity did not rise significantly by C4D1, CD4+ TCR diversity did.

Time point meaning: cycle 4 day 1 (C4D1), after less than 7 weeks of nivolumab. Autologous stem cell transplantation was followed by relapse in every patient, and brentuximab vedotin exposure varied. On this clone: Its antigen is unknown.

Data came from immunoSEQ multiplex PCR; TCRdb stores just in-frame clones and leaves some out. The profile shows about 21,000 clones, 75% to 90% of them singletons. With 1 base clipped from V and 4 bases from J, the junction kept 7 bases outside the gene matches. The CDR3 loop spans 15 amino acids. Looked up from germline, CDR1 is SGHNT and CDR2 is YENEEA. The clonotype was recovered from a human donor with classical Hodgkin lymphoma. The sample consisted of peripheral blood mononuclear cells (PBMCs), taken before the fourth cycle of nivolumab. The chain couples TRBV11-3 to TRBJ2-7; 7 positions agree with TRBD2. CDR3 protein: CASSLGTSGKYEQYF. CDR3 DNA sequence: TGTGCCAGCAGCTTAGGGACTAGTGGAAAGTACGAGCAGTACTTC.